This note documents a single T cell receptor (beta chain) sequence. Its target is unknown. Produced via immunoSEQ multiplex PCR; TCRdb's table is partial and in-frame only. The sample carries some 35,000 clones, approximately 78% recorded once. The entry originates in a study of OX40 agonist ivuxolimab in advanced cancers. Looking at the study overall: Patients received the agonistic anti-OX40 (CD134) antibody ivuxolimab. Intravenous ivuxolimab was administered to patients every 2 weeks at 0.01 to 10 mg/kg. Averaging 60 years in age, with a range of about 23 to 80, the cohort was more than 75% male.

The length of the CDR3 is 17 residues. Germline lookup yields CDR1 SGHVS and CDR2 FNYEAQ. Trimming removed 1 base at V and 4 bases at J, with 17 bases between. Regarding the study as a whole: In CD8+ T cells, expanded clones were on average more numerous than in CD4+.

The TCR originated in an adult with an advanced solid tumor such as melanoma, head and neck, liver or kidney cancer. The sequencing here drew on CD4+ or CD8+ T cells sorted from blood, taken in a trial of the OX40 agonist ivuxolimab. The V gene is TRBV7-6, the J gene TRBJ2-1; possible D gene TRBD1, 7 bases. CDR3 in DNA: TGTGCCAGCAGCTTAGGAGGGGGCGGGAAAGGGTACAATGAGCAGTTCTTC. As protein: CASSLGGGGKGYNEQFF.